These T cell receptor beta chains were read from a single sample in a study of T cell repertoires in cytomegalovirus infection. Each CDR3 protein gets one entry after TCRdb re-called the reads with MiXCR. The sample holds 200,000 to 300,000 distinct CDR3 sequences, roughly an eighth seen once. The sequenced material came from PBMCs. The receptor set was obtained from a human donor in good health (CMV status not recorded). Some clones in this sample may be carry-over from other donors' samples. Both conserved end residues are part of each CDR3. A D gene is named only where the DNA matches it firmly. Clone size is shown for a subset of rows, as once, few, many or a class of expanded clone.

V,size,J,D,DNA,CDR3
TRBV5-1,.,TRBJ1-6,TRBD1,TGCGCCAGCAGTCGGGACAGGGCTAATTCACCCCTCCACTTT,CASSRDRANSPLHF
TRBV29-1,many,TRBJ2-5,.,TGCAGCGTTGACCGGGGGCCGGAGGAGACCCAGTACTTC,CSVDRGPEETQYF
TRBV4-3,.,TRBJ2-2,TRBD2,TGCGCCAGCAGCCAAAAGTTCCTAGCGGCGAACACCGGGGAGCTGTTTTTT,CASSQKFLAANTGELFF
TRBV27,few,TRBJ2-7,TRBD1,TGTGCCAGCAGGACCGGGACAGGGAGCAGCAGCAAGCAGTACTTC,CASRTGTGSSSKQYF
TRBV28,many,TRBJ1-1,.,TGTGCCAGCAGCCACCCTCACCAATCGAACACTGAAGCTTTCTTT,CASSHPHQSNTEAFF
TRBV28,many,TRBJ2-7,TRBD1,TGTGCCAGCAGTCCCGAGGGACAGGGGGCCCCCTACGAGCAGTACTTC,CASSPEGQGAPYEQYF
TRBV24-1,.,TRBJ2-2,TRBD2,TGTGCCACCAGTGAAGCCTGGACTAGCGGGAGGGCCGGGATCGGGGAGCTGTTTTTT,CATSEAWTSGRAGIGELFF
TRBV7-2,many,TRBJ2-7,.,TGTGCCAGCAGCTTAGCTCCCGGGCAGTACGAGCAGTACTTC,CASSLAPGQYEQYF
TRBV18,few,TRBJ2-7,.,TGTGCCAGCTCACCTGGGCAGACTAGCTCCTACGAGCAGTACTTC,CASSPGQTSSYEQYF
TRBV5-8,few,TRBJ1-6,.,TGTGCCAGCCCATTGGGGGGGGCCAATTCACCCCTCCACTTT,CASPLGGANSPLHF
TRBV4-2,.,TRBJ2-5,TRBD2,TGTGCCAGCAGCCGAATCACTAGCGGGGGGCCCGAGACCCAGTACTTC,CASSRITSGGPETQYF
TRBV29-1,few,TRBJ1-1,TRBD1,TGCAGCGTTGGGACAGGGAGGACTGAAGCTTTCTTT,CSVGTGRTEAFF
TRBV7-3,.,TRBJ1-1,.,TGTGCCACTAGACCAACCCCTGGCTCTGAAGCTTTCTTT,CATRPTPGSEAFF
TRBV7-3,.,TRBJ2-2,.,TGTGCCAGCAGCCCCCGGTGGGAGGCCCCGAACACCGGGGAGCTGTTTTTT,CASSPRWEAPNTGELFF
TRBV7-2,many,TRBJ2-3,.,TGTGCCAGCAGCTTCGACTTGCGCACAGATACGCAGTATTTT,CASSFDLRTDTQYF
TRBV12-3/TRBV12-4,.,TRBJ2-7,.,TGTGCCAGCAGTTTGGTGGGAGTTATATCCGAGCAGTACTTC,CASSLVGVISEQYF
TRBV6-2/TRBV6-3,.,TRBJ1-6,.,TGTGCCAGCAGAACCGGGACCGCTTATAATTCACCCCTCCACTTT,CASRTGTAYNSPLHF
TRBV12-3/TRBV12-4,many,TRBJ1-5,.,TGTGCCAGCAGTTTTCGGGGGCCCGCAGGAGGCCAGCCCCAGCATTTT,CASSFRGPAGGQPQHF